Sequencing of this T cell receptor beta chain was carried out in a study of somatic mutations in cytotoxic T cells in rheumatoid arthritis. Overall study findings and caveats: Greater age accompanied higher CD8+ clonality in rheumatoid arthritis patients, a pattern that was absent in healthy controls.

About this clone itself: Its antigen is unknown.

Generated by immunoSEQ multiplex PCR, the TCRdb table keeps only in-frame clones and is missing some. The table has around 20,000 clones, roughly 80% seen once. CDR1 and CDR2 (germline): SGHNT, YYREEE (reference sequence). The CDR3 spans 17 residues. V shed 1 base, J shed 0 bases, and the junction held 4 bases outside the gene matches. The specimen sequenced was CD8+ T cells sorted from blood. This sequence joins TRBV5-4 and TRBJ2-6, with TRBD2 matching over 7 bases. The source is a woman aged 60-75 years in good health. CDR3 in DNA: TGTGCCAGCAGCTTGAGAGCGGGACTCTCTGGGGCCAACGTCCTGACTTTC. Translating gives CASSLRAGLSGANVLTF.